This TCR beta chain was identified during a study of spatial heterogeneity in lung cancer. Regarding the study as a whole: The study found ubiquitous expanded tumor TCRs in blood more at resection than follow-up.

The time point: sample taken at primary tumor resection. Without sorting, whole RNA was sequenced from tumor, nontumor lung or frozen PBMC. Donation came from around 72 patients with untreated early-stage non-small cell lung cancer. TCRdb processed the 5' RACE reads anew with MiXCR; each CDR3 protein has one entry. The top ten hold roughly 5.6% of the sample, which has 89,000 or so distinct CDR3 sequences, around 21% seen once. Comment on this clonotype: Its target is not known.

Trimming shortened V by 2 bases and J by 3 bases, and 7 bases separated the two germline ends. Germline V gene data show CDR1 as MNHEY and CDR2 as SMNVEV (reference sequence). CDR3 size: 13 residues. Sequenced here: PBMCs, sampled at surgery. V is TRBV27 and J is TRBJ2-5; D is unclear. This sequence was found in a male donor with early-stage non-small cell lung cancer. CDR3 in DNA: TGTGCCAGCAGTTTAATGGCTGAAGAGACCCAGTACTTC. It yields the protein CASSLMAEETQYF.